This is a list of T cell receptor beta chains from one sample in a study of T cell responses to AZD1222 COVID-19 vaccine. The assay was immunoSEQ multiplex PCR, and TCRdb's table has in-frame clones only and misses some. Of roughly 120,000 clones listed, around 85% are singletons. Material: peripheral blood, obtained on day 0 of AZD1222 vaccination. These receptors were taken from an adult in good health. Both conserved end residues are part of each CDR3. Fields, in order: CDR3 protein, CDR3 DNA, V gene, D gene, J gene, clone size. D genes are given only for firm matches. Not every row has a clone size; where given, it reads once, few, many or a size class.

CDR3aa: CAISDPGLAGGPRNPYEQYF
CDR3nt: TGTGCCATCAGTGACCCCGGACTAGCGGGAGGGCCTAGGAATCCCTACGAGCAGTACTTC
v_gene: TRBV10-3
d_gene: TRBD2
j_gene: TRBJ2-7
abundance: -

CDR3aa: CSVKEANGSPLHF
CDR3nt: TGCAGCGTAAAAGAGGCGAATGGATCACCCCTCCACTTT
v_gene: TRBV29-1
d_gene: -
j_gene: TRBJ1-6
abundance: once

CDR3aa: CASSYGTGREQYF
CDR3nt: TGTGCCAGCAGTTACGGGACGGGGAGGGAGCAGTACTTC
v_gene: TRBV12-3/TRBV12-4
d_gene: -
j_gene: TRBJ2-7
abundance: few

CDR3aa: CAWNPGVGNEQFF
CDR3nt: TGTGCCTGGAACCCGGGAGTGGGCAATGAGCAGTTCTTC
v_gene: TRBV30
d_gene: -
j_gene: TRBJ2-1
abundance: -

CDR3aa: CASSLNAGDQPQHF
CDR3nt: TGCGCCAGCAGCTTGAACGCAGGGGACCAGCCCCAGCATTTT
v_gene: TRBV5-1
d_gene: -
j_gene: TRBJ1-5
abundance: -

CDR3aa: CASSPAGMDSPLHF
CDR3nt: TGTGCCAGCAGCCCAGCAGGGATGGATTCACCCCTCCACTTT
v_gene: TRBV7-2
d_gene: -
j_gene: TRBJ1-6
abundance: few

CDR3aa: CASSLDRLTNYGYTF
CDR3nt: TGCGCCAGCAGTCTTGACAGGCTCACTAACTATGGCTACACCTTC
v_gene: TRBV5-1
d_gene: -
j_gene: TRBJ1-2
abundance: -

CDR3aa: CASSKTLGQVDQPQHF
CDR3nt: TGTGCCAGTAGTAAAACCCTGGGACAGGTTGATCAGCCCCAGCATTTT
v_gene: TRBV19
d_gene: TRBD1
j_gene: TRBJ1-5
abundance: -

CDR3aa: CASSLRQSSNQPQHF
CDR3nt: TGTGCCAGCAGCTTGAGGCAGTCTAGCAATCAGCCCCAGCATTTT
v_gene: TRBV5-6
d_gene: -
j_gene: TRBJ1-5
abundance: -

CDR3aa: CAWSQGILEKLFF
CDR3nt: TGTGCCTGGAGTCAGGGAATACTTGAAAAACTGTTTTTT
v_gene: TRBV30
d_gene: -
j_gene: TRBJ1-4
abundance: -

CDR3aa: CASSSDRAVRNQPQHF
CDR3nt: TGTGCCAGCAGTTCCGACAGGGCGGTGCGCAATCAGCCCCAGCATTTT
v_gene: TRBV2
d_gene: TRBD1
j_gene: TRBJ1-5
abundance: -

CDR3aa: CATSRETPGGYTF
CDR3nt: TGTGCCACCAGCAGAGAAACCCCCGGGGGCTACACCTTC
v_gene: TRBV15
d_gene: -
j_gene: TRBJ1-2
abundance: -

CDR3aa: CASSLSDMRNQPQHF
CDR3nt: TGTGCCAGCAGTTTATCTGACATGCGGAATCAGCCCCAGCATTTT
v_gene: TRBV28
d_gene: -
j_gene: TRBJ1-5
abundance: -

CDR3aa: CASSLARQGGYTF
CDR3nt: TGTGCCAGCAGCTTAGCGAGGCAGGGAGGCTACACCTTC
v_gene: TRBV7-9
d_gene: -
j_gene: TRBJ1-2
abundance: -

CDR3aa: CASSPGHSGPTETQYF
CDR3nt: TGTGCCAGCAGCCCGGGACACTCGGGTCCCACAGAGACCCAGTACTTC
v_gene: TRBV3-1/TRBV3-2
d_gene: -
j_gene: TRBJ2-5
abundance: -

CDR3aa: CASSLPGGNQPQHF
CDR3nt: TGTGCCAGCAGTTTACCAGGGGGCAATCAGCCCCAGCATTTT
v_gene: TRBV27
d_gene: -
j_gene: TRBJ1-5
abundance: once

CDR3aa: CASSLGTGAVNQPQHF
CDR3nt: TGTGCCAGCAGCTTGGGAACAGGAGCGGTTAATCAGCCCCAGCATTTT
v_gene: TRBV5-6
d_gene: -
j_gene: TRBJ1-5
abundance: -

CDR3aa: CASSLEPGAGELFF
CDR3nt: TGCGCCAGCAGCTTGGAGCCGGGGGCCGGGGAGCTGTTTTTT
v_gene: TRBV5-1
d_gene: -
j_gene: TRBJ2-2
abundance: -

CDR3aa: CASNRFGGSSYEQYF
CDR3nt: TGTGCCAGCAACAGATTCGGCGGGAGCTCCTACGAGCAGTACTTC
v_gene: TRBV6-5
d_gene: TRBD2
j_gene: TRBJ2-7
abundance: -

CDR3aa: CSVEGGRESGTQYF
CDR3nt: TGCAGCGTTGAAGGGGGGAGGGAATCGGGGACCCAGTACTTC
v_gene: TRBV29-1
d_gene: TRBD2
j_gene: TRBJ2-5
abundance: -

CDR3aa: CASSQDWVGQPQHF
CDR3nt: TGTGCCAGCAGCCAAGACTGGGTAGGGCAGCCCCAGCATTTT
v_gene: TRBV4-2
d_gene: -
j_gene: TRBJ1-5
abundance: -

CDR3aa: CASSARLAVNTGELFF
CDR3nt: TGTGCCAGCAGCGCCCGACTAGCCGTTAACACCGGGGAGCTGTTTTTT
v_gene: TRBV9
d_gene: TRBD2
j_gene: TRBJ2-2
abundance: -

CDR3aa: CAWSVGIPTDTQYF
CDR3nt: TGTGCCTGGAGTGTAGGTATACCCACAGATACGCAGTATTTT
v_gene: TRBV30
d_gene: -
j_gene: TRBJ2-3
abundance: -

CDR3aa: CASSRTGLYEQYF
CDR3nt: TGTGCCAGCAGCCGGACAGGGCTCTACGAGCAGTACTTC
v_gene: TRBV28
d_gene: TRBD1
j_gene: TRBJ2-7
abundance: -

CDR3aa: CASRTGGTGETQYF
CDR3nt: TGTGCCAGCAGGACAGGGGGCACAGGGGAGACCCAGTACTTC
v_gene: TRBV28
d_gene: TRBD1
j_gene: TRBJ2-5
abundance: -

CDR3aa: CASSDRDRGLYEQYF
CDR3nt: TGTGCCAGCAGCGACCGGGACAGGGGGCTCTACGAGCAGTACTTC
v_gene: TRBV6-5
d_gene: TRBD1
j_gene: TRBJ2-7
abundance: -

CDR3aa: CASSCGTGLCGYTF
CDR3nt: TGTGCCAGTAGTTGCGGGACAGGGTTGTGTGGCTACACCTTC
v_gene: TRBV19
d_gene: TRBD1
j_gene: TRBJ1-2
abundance: -

CDR3aa: CASSSRLLSRNTGELFF
CDR3nt: TGTGCCAGCAGTTCGCGTCTATTATCACGGAACACCGGGGAGCTGTTTTTT
v_gene: TRBV27
d_gene: -
j_gene: TRBJ2-2
abundance: -

CDR3aa: CASSRQGNTEAFF
CDR3nt: TGTGCCAGCAGCCGACAGGGGAACACTGAAGCTTTCTTT
v_gene: TRBV7-2
d_gene: TRBD1
j_gene: TRBJ1-1
abundance: once

CDR3aa: CASSLVGGQYF
CDR3nt: TGTGCCAGCAGCTTAGTAGGGGGGCAGTACTTC
v_gene: TRBV7-8
d_gene: -
j_gene: TRBJ2-7
abundance: -

CDR3aa: CASTKTDSNQPQHF
CDR3nt: TGTGCCAGCACCAAGACAGATAGCAATCAGCCCCAGCATTTT
v_gene: TRBV7-9
d_gene: -
j_gene: TRBJ1-5
abundance: -

CDR3aa: CASSLKGNTEAFF
CDR3nt: TGTGCCAGCAGTTTAAAGGGAAACACTGAAGCTTTCTTT
v_gene: TRBV12-3/TRBV12-4
d_gene: -
j_gene: TRBJ1-1
abundance: -

CDR3aa: CASSSKTSGYTGELFF
CDR3nt: TGTGCCAGCAGCTCCAAGACTAGCGGATACACCGGGGAGCTGTTTTTT
v_gene: TRBV5-4
d_gene: TRBD2
j_gene: TRBJ2-2
abundance: -

CDR3aa: CAIQAGPSAGELFF
CDR3nt: TGTGCCATCCAGGCAGGGCCCTCGGCCGGGGAGCTGTTTTTT
v_gene: TRBV10-3
d_gene: -
j_gene: TRBJ2-2
abundance: -

CDR3aa: CASSLGLADTQYF
CDR3nt: TGTGCCAGCAGCTTGGGACTAGCAGATACGCAGTATTTT
v_gene: TRBV5-4
d_gene: -
j_gene: TRBJ2-3
abundance: -

CDR3aa: CASSQVGDSGNTIYF
CDR3nt: TGCGCCAGCAGCCAAGTGGGAGACTCTGGAAACACCATATATTTT
v_gene: TRBV4-1
d_gene: -
j_gene: TRBJ1-3
abundance: few

CDR3aa: CASSWGGLAGGLTDTQYF
CDR3nt: TGTGCCAGCAGTTGGGGGGGGCTAGCGGGAGGGCTCACAGATACGCAGTATTTT
v_gene: TRBV28
d_gene: TRBD2
j_gene: TRBJ2-3
abundance: -

CDR3aa: CAWNVGQLNTEAFF
CDR3nt: TGTGCCTGGAATGTCGGACAGTTGAACACTGAAGCTTTCTTT
v_gene: TRBV30
d_gene: -
j_gene: TRBJ1-1
abundance: -

CDR3aa: CASSLAKRGIANTEAFF
CDR3nt: TGTGCCAGCAGCTTGGCCAAACGCGGGATAGCGAACACTGAAGCTTTCTTT
v_gene: TRBV5-6
d_gene: -
j_gene: TRBJ1-1
abundance: -

CDR3aa: CASSPTSGYNEQFF
CDR3nt: TGTGCCAGCAGCCCAACTAGCGGGTACAATGAGCAGTTCTTC
v_gene: TRBV14
d_gene: TRBD2
j_gene: TRBJ2-1
abundance: -

CDR3aa: CASCVAGAPREQFF
CDR3nt: TGTGCCAGCTGTGTAGCGGGAGCCCCAAGGGAGCAGTTCTTC
v_gene: TRBV28
d_gene: TRBD2
j_gene: TRBJ2-1
abundance: -

CDR3aa: CASSLGYNQPQHF
CDR3nt: TGTGCCAGCAGCTTGGGGTACAATCAGCCCCAGCATTTT
v_gene: TRBV5-4
d_gene: -
j_gene: TRBJ1-5
abundance: -

CDR3aa: CAWSAEDRGVAEQYF
CDR3nt: TGTGCCTGGAGTGCCGAGGACAGGGGAGTCGCCGAGCAGTACTTC
v_gene: TRBV30
d_gene: TRBD1
j_gene: TRBJ2-7
abundance: -

CDR3aa: CASRQGWNEQYF
CDR3nt: TGTGCAAGCCGACAGGGATGGAACGAGCAGTACTTC
v_gene: TRBV12-2
d_gene: -
j_gene: TRBJ2-7
abundance: -

CDR3aa: CASSLMGRMNNSPLHF
CDR3nt: TGTGCCAGCAGTTTGATGGGGAGGATGAATAATTCACCCCTCCACTTT
v_gene: TRBV28
d_gene: -
j_gene: TRBJ1-6
abundance: few

CDR3aa: CASSIPTGDGNSPLHF
CDR3nt: TGCGCCAGCAGCATACCGACAGGGGACGGCAATTCACCCCTCCACTTT
v_gene: TRBV5-1
d_gene: TRBD1
j_gene: TRBJ1-6
abundance: -

CDR3aa: CASSRVPGSTESSPLHF
CDR3nt: TGTGCCAGTAGCCGAGTCCCAGGGTCTACTGAATCGTCACCCCTCCACTTT
v_gene: TRBV19
d_gene: -
j_gene: TRBJ1-6
abundance: -

CDR3aa: CASAGSSYNSPLHF
CDR3nt: TGTGCCAGTGCGGGAAGCTCCTATAATTCACCCCTCCACTTT
v_gene: TRBV21-1
d_gene: -
j_gene: TRBJ1-6
abundance: few

CDR3aa: CASSYSDYGYTF
CDR3nt: TGTGCCAGCAGTTACTCAGACTATGGCTACACCTTC
v_gene: TRBV6-6
d_gene: -
j_gene: TRBJ1-2
abundance: -

CDR3aa: CASSVDAFSTGELFF
CDR3nt: TGTGCCAGCAGCGTAGATGCTTTCTCCACCGGGGAGCTGTTTTTT
v_gene: TRBV9
d_gene: -
j_gene: TRBJ2-2
abundance: -

CDR3aa: CASSFSGRAGETQYF
CDR3nt: TGTGCCAGCAGCTTTAGCGGGAGGGCCGGGGAGACCCAGTACTTC
v_gene: TRBV7-3
d_gene: TRBD2
j_gene: TRBJ2-5
abundance: -

CDR3aa: CASSPWNNEQFF
CDR3nt: TGTGCCAGCAGCCCCTGGAACAATGAGCAGTTCTTC
v_gene: TRBV7-9
d_gene: -
j_gene: TRBJ2-1
abundance: -

CDR3aa: CASSKNGTRRETQYF
CDR3nt: TGTGCCAGCAGCAAAAATGGGACCCGACGGGAGACCCAGTACTTC
v_gene: TRBV21-1
d_gene: -
j_gene: TRBJ2-5
abundance: -

CDR3aa: CASSSLLRGADNSPLHF
CDR3nt: TGTGCCAGCAGCTCTCTCCTAAGGGGGGCGGATAATTCACCCCTCCACTTT
v_gene: TRBV7-9
d_gene: -
j_gene: TRBJ1-6
abundance: -

CDR3aa: CASSENPTGNYGYTF
CDR3nt: TGTGCCAGCAGTGAAAACCCAACAGGGAACTATGGCTACACCTTC
v_gene: TRBV6-1
d_gene: -
j_gene: TRBJ1-2
abundance: few

CDR3aa: CASSQIVGATGELFF
CDR3nt: TGTGCCAGCAGTCAGATTGTCGGAGCCACCGGGGAGCTGTTTTTT
v_gene: TRBV7-2
d_gene: -
j_gene: TRBJ2-2
abundance: -

CDR3aa: CASRALPDTQYF
CDR3nt: TGCGCCAGCAGGGCCCTCCCAGATACGCAGTATTTT
v_gene: TRBV5-1
d_gene: -
j_gene: TRBJ2-3
abundance: few

CDR3aa: CASSLVDLGGHTEAFF
CDR3nt: TGTGCCAGCAGTTTAGTAGATTTGGGGGGGCACACTGAAGCTTTCTTT
v_gene: TRBV28
d_gene: -
j_gene: TRBJ1-1
abundance: -

CDR3aa: CASSKRLGIQETQYF
CDR3nt: TGTGCCAGCAGCAAAAGACTGGGGATACAAGAGACCCAGTACTTC
v_gene: TRBV21-1
d_gene: -
j_gene: TRBJ2-5
abundance: -

CDR3aa: CASSLDDTEAFF
CDR3nt: TGCGCCAGCAGCTTGGACGACACTGAAGCTTTCTTT
v_gene: TRBV5-1
d_gene: -
j_gene: TRBJ1-1
abundance: -